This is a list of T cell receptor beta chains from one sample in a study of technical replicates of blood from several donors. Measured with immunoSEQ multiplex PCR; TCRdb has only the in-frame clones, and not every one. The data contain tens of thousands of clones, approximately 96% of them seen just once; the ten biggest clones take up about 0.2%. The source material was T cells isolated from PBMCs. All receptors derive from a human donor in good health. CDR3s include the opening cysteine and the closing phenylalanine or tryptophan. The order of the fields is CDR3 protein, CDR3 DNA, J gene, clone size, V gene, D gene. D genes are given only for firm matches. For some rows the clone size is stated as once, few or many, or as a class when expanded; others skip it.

CASSELEQGQYNEQFF,TGTGCCAGCAGTGAACTAGAACAGGGTCAATACAATGAGCAGTTCTTC,TRBJ2-1,once,TRBV25-1,-
CASGTDQETQYF,TGTGCTAGTGGTACGGACCAAGAGACCCAGTACTTC,TRBJ2-5,-,TRBV12-5,-
CASSQEGTWQFF,TGTGCCAGCAGCCAGGAAGGGACTTGGCAGTTCTTC,TRBJ2-1,-,TRBV4-2,-
CASSFSGSYEQYF,TGTGCCAGCAGTTTCTCGGGCTCCTACGAGCAGTACTTC,TRBJ2-7,-,TRBV28,-
CASSSQGNTEAFF,TGTGCCAGCAGCTCTCAGGGGAACACTGAAGCTTTCTTT,TRBJ1-1,-,TRBV11-1,-
CASSQMAGGGETQYF,TGTGCCAGCAGCCAGATGGCGGGGGGCGGGGAGACCCAGTACTTC,TRBJ2-5,-,TRBV7-3,TRBD2
CASSTGTGDDADTQYF,TGTGCCAGTAGCACCGGGACAGGGGACGACGCAGATACGCAGTATTTT,TRBJ2-3,once,TRBV19,TRBD1
CASSDSLGQGLVSSYNSPLHF,TGTGCCAGTAGTGATTCGTTGGGGCAGGGGCTCGTCAGCTCCTATAATTCACCCCTCCACTTT,TRBJ1-6,-,TRBV19,-
CASRMTGWAYTF,TGTGCCAGCAGAATGACAGGGTGGGCCTACACCTTC,TRBJ1-2,once,TRBV11-2,TRBD1
CASSPTSPSNYGYTF,TGTGCCAGCTCACCGACATCCCCCTCTAACTATGGCTACACCTTC,TRBJ1-2,-,TRBV18,-
CASTGLVAGGEQFF,TGTGCCAGCACCGGGCTAGTAGCGGGAGGTGAGCAGTTCTTC,TRBJ2-1,-,TRBV28,TRBD2
CASSLSTDTYEQYF,TGCGCCAGCAGCTTATCGACAGACACCTACGAGCAGTACTTC,TRBJ2-7,-,TRBV5-1,-
CASSKGLAGGLGNEQFF,TGTGCCAGCAGCAAGGGACTAGCGGGGGGTCTAGGCAATGAGCAGTTCTTC,TRBJ2-1,-,TRBV5-4,TRBD2
CASSSHRDRGRLNYGYTF,TGTGCCAGCAGCTCCCACCGGGACAGGGGGCGCTTGAACTATGGCTACACCTTC,TRBJ1-2,-,TRBV7-9,TRBD1
CASSIRGQPEKLFF,TGTGCCAGTAGTATACGGGGACAGCCGGAAAAACTGTTTTTT,TRBJ1-4,-,TRBV19,TRBD1
CASSLRSYEQYF,TGTGCCAGCAGCTTACGCTCCTACGAGCAGTACTTC,TRBJ2-7,-,TRBV11-2,-
CASSEVGQVAPDEQFF,TGTGCCAGCAGCGAGGTGGGTCAAGTAGCACCCGATGAGCAGTTCTTC,TRBJ2-1,once,TRBV25-1,-
CASSYTSGRYNEQFF,TGTGCCAGCAGTTACACTAGCGGGAGGTACAATGAGCAGTTCTTC,TRBJ2-1,-,TRBV9,TRBD2
CASSYGGDTEAFF,TGTGCCAGCAGTTACGGAGGGGACACTGAAGCTTTCTTT,TRBJ1-1,-,TRBV6-5,-
CATSRGDTGREQYF,TGTGCCACCAGCAGGGGAGACACAGGGCGGGAGCAGTACTTC,TRBJ2-7,-,TRBV15,-
CASRGLLSTEQYF,TGTGCCAGCCGAGGACTATTAAGCACCGAGCAGTACTTC,TRBJ2-7,-,TRBV28,-
CASSGRGQGAVNTGELFF,TGTGCCAGCAGCGGTCGTGGACAGGGGGCAGTAAACACCGGGGAGCTGTTTTTT,TRBJ2-2,-,TRBV9,TRBD1
CSVVFETEAFF,TGCAGCGTTGTATTCGAGACTGAAGCTTTCTTT,TRBJ1-1,-,TRBV29-1,-
CASSPRTGVGNTIYF,TGTGCCAGCAGCCCCCGGACAGGGGTCGGAAACACCATATATTTT,TRBJ1-3,-,TRBV14,TRBD1
CASSSRRDEKLFF,TGTGCCAGCAGCTCGAGACGGGATGAAAAACTGTTTTTT,TRBJ1-4,-,TRBV11-2,-
CASSVDTTYEQYF,TGCGCCAGCAGCGTGGACACCACCTACGAGCAGTACTTC,TRBJ2-7,-,TRBV5-1,-
CASSPGQISNTGELFF,TGCGCCAGCAGCCCGGGACAGATATCGAACACCGGGGAGCTGTTTTTT,TRBJ2-2,-,TRBV5-1,TRBD1
CASSELGVHEQYF,TGCGCCAGCAGTGAGTTAGGGGTTCACGAGCAGTACTTC,TRBJ2-7,-,TRBV10-2,-
CASSGGSYYTEAFF,TGTGCCAGTTCCGGGGGGAGCTATTACACTGAAGCTTTCTTT,TRBJ1-1,-,TRBV19,-
CASSDGYGYTF,TGTGCCAGCAGTGACGGGTATGGCTACACCTTC,TRBJ1-2,once,TRBV25-1,-
CASSTGQGGGGANVLTF,TGTGCCAGTAGTACCGGACAGGGGGGAGGTGGGGCCAACGTCCTGACTTTC,TRBJ2-6,once,TRBV19,TRBD1
CASSRIPRTGPRETQYF,TGTGCCAGCAGCCGGATCCCCCGGACAGGCCCGCGGGAGACCCAGTACTTC,TRBJ2-5,-,TRBV5-4,TRBD1
CASSPAPEGQLNTEAFF,TGCGCCAGCAGCCCTGCCCCTGAAGGACAGCTGAACACTGAAGCTTTCTTT,TRBJ1-1,-,TRBV5-1,-
CASIRDSYNEQFF,TGTGCCAGCATCCGGGACAGCTACAATGAGCAGTTCTTC,TRBJ2-1,-,TRBV2,TRBD1
CASSLDPGQSEAFF,TGTGCCAGCAGCTTAGACCCCGGACAGAGTGAAGCTTTCTTT,TRBJ1-1,-,TRBV11-2,-
CASSLESSTDTQYF,TGTGCCAGCAGCTTAGAGAGTAGCACAGATACGCAGTATTTT,TRBJ2-3,-,TRBV11-2,-
CASSAGTGNTEAFF,TGCGCCAGCAGCGCAGGGACAGGGAACACTGAAGCTTTCTTT,TRBJ1-1,-,TRBV5-1,TRBD1
CAWSVGFGNTIYF,TGTGCCTGGAGTGTCGGGTTTGGAAACACCATATATTTT,TRBJ1-3,once,TRBV30,-
CASSSRTGETDTQYF,TGTGCCAGCAGTTCACGGACAGGAGAGACAGATACGCAGTATTTT,TRBJ2-3,-,TRBV6-6,TRBD1
CASSLAGGADTIYF,TGCGCCAGCAGCTTGGCAGGGGGCGCGGACACCATATATTTT,TRBJ1-3,-,TRBV5-1,TRBD1
CASSPGQGKDSPLHF,TGTGCCAGCAGCCCCGGACAGGGGAAGGATTCACCCCTCCACTTT,TRBJ1-6,-,TRBV9,TRBD1
CASSLAGSSGETQYF,TGCGCCAGCAGCTTAGCGGGCTCCTCAGGGGAGACCCAGTACTTC,TRBJ2-5,once,TRBV5-1,-
CASSLSGEKLFF,TGTGCCAGCAGTTTGTCAGGTGAAAAACTGTTTTTT,TRBJ1-4,-,TRBV28,-
CASSLNPRSYNSPLHF,TGTGCCAGCAGCTTAAATCCCCGCTCCTATAATTCACCCCTCCACTTT,TRBJ1-6,-,TRBV7-9,-
CAISRGTELMNTEAFF,TGTGCCATCAGCCGAGGGACAGAATTAATGAACACTGAAGCTTTCTTT,TRBJ1-1,-,TRBV10-3,TRBD1
CASSADRANSGANVLTF,TGTGCCAGCAGTGCGGACAGGGCCAACTCTGGGGCCAACGTCCTGACTTTC,TRBJ2-6,once,TRBV28,TRBD1
CAIRHRDFTGEAFF,TGTGCCATCAGGCACCGGGACTTCACCGGTGAAGCTTTCTTT,TRBJ1-1,-,TRBV10-3,-
CASRTSSTGELFF,TGTGCCAGCAGGACTAGTAGCACCGGGGAGCTGTTTTTT,TRBJ2-2,-,TRBV6-5,-
CASSLDQTGYYGYTF,TGTGCCAGCAGCTTAGACCAGACAGGCTACTATGGCTACACCTTC,TRBJ1-2,-,TRBV7-9,-
CASSHPEVSYEQYF,TGCGCCAGCAGCCACCCCGAGGTCTCCTACGAGCAGTACTTC,TRBJ2-7,-,TRBV5-1,-
CASSLVGDSSNQPQHF,TGTGCCAGCAGCTTAGTTGGGGACAGTAGCAATCAGCCCCAGCATTTT,TRBJ1-5,-,TRBV7-8,TRBD1
CASSLTGLAGDGLYEQYF,TGTGCCAGCAGCTTAACGGGACTAGCGGGAGATGGGTTATACGAGCAGTACTTC,TRBJ2-7,-,TRBV12-1,-
CASSLASGDTGELFF,TGTGCCAGCAGCTTAGCTAGCGGGGACACCGGGGAGCTGTTTTTT,TRBJ2-2,-,TRBV7-8,TRBD2
CASSPGGVHQPQHF,TGCGCCAGCAGCCCCGGGGGGGTCCATCAGCCCCAGCATTTT,TRBJ1-5,-,TRBV5-1,-
CASSLFRASELPREQFF,TGTGCCAGCAGCTTATTTAGGGCTAGCGAGCTCCCTCGTGAGCAGTTCTTC,TRBJ2-1,-,TRBV11-3,-